Described below is a single T cell receptor (beta chain) sequence and its context. The antigen is unknown. The data stem from a study of early T cells in non-severe SARS-CoV-2 infection. Across the whole study: From unsorted whole blood, bulk RNA was sequenced, and the chains remained unpaired.

Study-level findings and limits: Private and CD4 specificities were missed by VDJdb matching, which favored anti-spike CD8 responses.

Attachment of unique molecular identifiers to individual cDNA molecules was performed. MiXCR was run by TCRdb on the 5' RACE reads, yielding one entry per CDR3 protein. The data show about 110,000 distinct CDR3 sequences, 9.5% to 13% seen once. Trimming pared 2 bases from V and 0 bases from J, leaving 8 bases between. Germline V lookup: CDR1 MNHEY, CDR2 SVGAGI. The CDR3 is 16 residues long. The sequence was collected from an adult who was a healthcare worker with PCR-confirmed SARS-CoV-2 infection or an uninfected control (not recorded which). The rearrangement uses TRBV6-5 and TRBJ1-6, with D unclear. Source material: whole blood. The CDR3 nucleotides are TGTGCCAGCAGTTACGCAGTCAGCTCCTATAATTCACCCCTCCACTTT. Translated: CASSYAVSSYNSPLHF.